Listed below are T cell receptor beta chains from one sample, sequenced in a study of PD-L1 blockade in urothelial cancer. Profiling relied on immunoSEQ multiplex PCR, and the TCRdb table lists in-frame clones only, not all of them. The sample yields some 27,000 clones, approximately 79% seen once. The sequenced sample was PBMCs, obtained around atezolizumab (anti-PD-L1) treatment. These receptors were obtained from a man aged 45-60 years with urothelial cancer. Each CDR3 is given with its conserved first and last residue. D genes are given only for firm matches. Only some rows state a clone size, as once, few, many or a class for expanded clones.

NA | TRBJ1-3 | TRBV9 | NA | CASSVGTTGNTIYF | TGTGCCAGCAGCGTAGGGACTACTGGAAACACCATATATTTT
NA | TRBJ1-4 | TRBV27 | NA | CASSPMTAFNEKLFF | TGTGCCAGCAGTCCAATGACAGCCTTTAATGAAAAACTGTTTTTT
TRBD1 | TRBJ1-6 | TRBV5-1 | NA | CASSISGTGKDSPLHF | TGCGCCAGCAGCATATCCGGGACAGGGAAAGATTCACCCCTCCACTTT
NA | TRBJ2-5 | TRBV11-1 | NA | CASSLGWEETQYF | TGTGCCAGCAGCTTAGGGTGGGAGGAGACCCAGTACTTC
NA | TRBJ2-1 | TRBV11-2 | NA | CASSLDSGRSYNEQFF | TGTGCCAGCAGCTTAGATTCAGGGCGGTCCTACAATGAGCAGTTCTTC
TRBD2 | TRBJ2-3 | TRBV5-1 | NA | CASSLEVAGGTDTQYF | TGCGCCAGCAGCTTGGAAGTAGCGGGGGGCACAGATACGCAGTATTTT
TRBD1 | TRBJ1-6 | TRBV2 | NA | CATYRPGQRNSPLHF | TGTGCCACCTATAGACCGGGACAGCGAAATTCACCCCTCCACTTT
TRBD1 | TRBJ2-5 | TRBV10-1 | NA | CASSQGIMEETQYF | TGCGCCAGCTCACAGGGGATTATGGAAGAGACCCAGTACTTC
TRBD1 | TRBJ1-3 | TRBV7-3 | few | CASSLTKYLLQGVGNTIYF | TGTGCCAGCAGCTTAACGAAATATCTCCTACAGGGGGTCGGAAACACCATATATTTT
NA | TRBJ1-1 | TRBV7-9 | NA | CASSFPRGTEAFF | TGTGCCAGCAGCTTCCCTCGGGGCACTGAAGCTTTCTTT
TRBD2 | TRBJ2-2 | TRBV27 | NA | CASSLKGVAGTYTGELFF | TGTGCCAGCAGTTTAAAAGGGGTAGCGGGTACCTACACCGGGGAGCTGTTTTTT
TRBD2 | TRBJ2-2 | TRBV18 | NA | CASSPTKGLAGNTGELFF | TGTGCCAGCTCACCAACAAAAGGACTAGCGGGAAACACCGGGGAGCTGTTTTTT
NA | TRBJ2-7 | TRBV4-1 | NA | CASSQSPGSLYEQYF | TGCGCCAGCAGCCAAAGTCCGGGATCTCTCTACGAGCAGTACTTC
NA | TRBJ2-2 | TRBV12-5 | NA | CASSLGQGNTGELFF | TGTGCTAGTAGTTTAGGGCAGGGTAACACCGGGGAGCTGTTTTTT
TRBD2 | TRBJ2-3 | TRBV7-6 | NA | CASSLARTSGAIDTQYF | TGTGCCAGCAGCTTAGCAAGAACTAGCGGGGCGATAGATACGCAGTATTTT
NA | TRBJ1-1 | TRBV7-2 | NA | CASSLGTAAGGAEAFF | TGTGCCAGCAGCTTAGGGACAGCGGCCGGTGGGGCTGAAGCTTTCTTT
TRBD2 | TRBJ2-5 | TRBV4-1 | NA | CASSQDEDGRETQYF | TGCGCCAGCAGCCAAGACGAGGACGGGAGGGAGACCCAGTACTTC
TRBD1 | TRBJ2-3 | TRBV7-9 | NA | CASSSPRTGTDTQYF | TGTGCCAGCAGCTCACCCCGGACAGGGACAGATACGCAGTATTTT
TRBD2 | TRBJ2-7 | TRBV19 | NA | CASSSPGLAGPVNYEQYF | TGTGCCAGTAGTTCACCGGGACTAGCGGGACCTGTGAATTACGAGCAGTACTTC
NA | TRBJ2-3 | TRBV5-6 | NA | CASSFTGLGGDTQYF | TGTGCCAGCAGCTTTACCGGACTAGGGGGAGATACGCAGTATTTT
TRBD2 | TRBJ2-5 | TRBV7-9 | NA | CASSLARPGGGETQYF | TGTGCCAGCAGCTTAGCGCGGCCGGGGGGTGGGGAGACCCAGTACTTC